This passage covers 6 T cell receptor beta chains from one sample sequenced in a study of patients and donors after allogeneic stem cell transplantation. MiXCR, applied by TCRdb to the RT-PCR reads, yields one record per CDR3 protein. The sample lists some 960,000 distinct CDR3 sequences, approximately 18% occurring once. The sequenced sample was blood, either unsorted or a sorted T cell fraction (not recorded which). The receptors were sampled from a human donor who was either an allogeneic HSCT recipient or a stem cell or donor lymphocyte infusion donor (not recorded which). It is not recorded whose cells these are; they may come from a transplant donor.

The chain uses TRBV4-2 and TRBJ1-1, with D tentatively TRBD1 (6 bases). The V end lost 3 bases, the J end lost 4 bases, and 12 bases lay between the germline ends. The CDR3 covers 14 residues. Germline CDR1 reads LGHNA; CDR2 reads YNFKEQ. The CDR3: CASSHLRGGTEAFF. Written as DNA, the CDR3 is TGTGCCAGCAGCCATCTTAGGGGGGGCACTGAAGCTTTCTTT.

The sample holds many counts of this clonotype. The CDR3 protein is CASSLSGLSYNEQFF. DNA for the CDR3: TGTGCCAGCAGCTTGTCAGGGCTCTCCTACAATGAGCAGTTCTTC. This chain connects TRBV7-9 to TRBJ2-1, with D perhaps TRBD1 (5 bases). Trimming cost V 3 bases and J 0 bases, with 9 bases left between them. CDR1 is SEHNR and CDR2 is FQNEAQ in the germline V gene (reference sequence). The CDR3 contains 15 residues. The complete variable domain, with remaining parts taken from reference TRBV7-9 and TRBJ2-1, reads DTGVSQNPRHKITKRGQNVTFRCDPISEHNRLYWYRQTLGQGPEFLTYFQNEAQLEKSRLLSDRFSAERPKGSFSTLEIQRTEQGDSAMYLCASSLSGLSYNEQFFGPGTRLTVL.

The V call is TRBV7-8, the J call TRBJ1-5; D remains unclear. The CDR3 length is 13 residues. Germline V gene sequence: CDR1 SGHVS, CDR2 FQNEAQ. Trimming stripped 8 bases from V and 0 bases from J, with 8 bases between. CDR3 residues: CASLTSSNQPQHF. The CDR3 DNA sequence: TGTGCCAGCCTAACAAGTAGCAATCAGCCCCAGCATTTT. The whole variable domain, remainder taken from reference TRBV7-8 and TRBJ1-5, is GAGVSQSPRYKVAKRGQDVALRCDPISGHVSLFWYQQALGQGPEFLTYFQNEAQLDKSGLPSDRFFAERPEGSVSTLKIQRTQQEDSAVYLCASLTSSNQPQHFGDGTRLSIL.

CDR3 loop: CSARVGGKNNSPLHF. CDR3 coding DNA: TGCAGTGCTAGAGTCGGTGGGAAGAATAATTCACCCCTCCACTTT. This rearrangement joins TRBV20-1 to TRBJ1-6; D gene unclear. CDR1 DFQATT and CDR2 SNEGSKA come from the germline V gene (reference sequence). This CDR3 has 15 residues. The V gene lost 1 base and the J gene lost 5 bases, with 12 bases spanning the gap.

The chain combines TRBV5-6 with TRBJ2-3; either TRBD1 or TRBD2 may fit D (6 bases each). The V and J ends lost 6 bases and 0 bases respectively, with 17 bases between them. The germline CDR1 and CDR2 sequences are SGHDT and YYEEEE. This CDR3 has 16 amino acids. The CDR3, as DNA: TGTGCCAGCACCCCCCCCTGGGGGGCTAGCACAGATACGCAGTATTTT. Translating gives CASTPPWGASTDTQYF. The full variable domain, rest sourced from reference TRBV5-6 and TRBJ2-3, is DAGVTQSPTHLIKTRGQQVTLRCSPKSGHDTVSWYQQALGQGPQFIFQYYEEEERQRGNFPDRFSGHQFPNYSSELNVNALLLGDSALYLCASTPPWGASTDTQYFGPGTRLTVL.

This clonotype was picked up many times. The rearrangement joins TRBV12-3 or TRBV12-4 to TRBJ2-2; 12 nucleotides line up with TRBD1. V shed 8 bases, J shed 6 bases, and the junction held 7 bases outside the gene matches. The CDR3 has 15 residues. The CDR3 is CASRGGTGGPGELFF. The CDR3 DNA reads TGTGCCAGCCGGGGGGGGACAGGGGGCCCCGGGGAGCTGTTTTTT.